This T cell receptor (beta chain) comes out of a study of T cells in localized non-small cell lung cancer. The length of the CDR3 is 11 residues. Germline V gene sequence: CDR1 MNHEY, CDR2 SMNVEV (reference sequence). V lost 2 bases to trimming and J lost 4 bases, with 1 base between them. Remarks on this clone: The antigen remains undetermined.

Using immunoSEQ multiplex PCR, the repertoire was profiled, and TCRdb retains in-frame clones only, with some absent. The sample contains around 140,000 clones, more than 80% of which appear only once. General study points: Clonality of T cells reached its maximum in uninvolved adjacent lung, surpassing tumor. Adjacent lung had a median approximately 50 of the 100 largest tumor clones. Those with higher blood T cell density had longer overall survival.

This chain uses TRBV27 with TRBJ2-3; D remains unclear. The sample was peripheral blood, taken before any cancer treatment. This receptor was taken from a female donor older than 55 with stage I lung adenocarcinoma. In nucleotides, the CDR3 is TGTGCCAGCAGTTTAGCAGATACGCAGTATTTT. Its protein product is CASSLADTQYF.